What follows are 24 T cell receptor beta chains derived from one specimen sequenced in a study of T-cell memory formation after mild COVID-19. From the 5' RACE reads, TCRdb called clonotypes with MiXCR, one entry per CDR3 protein. The table has hundreds of thousands of distinct CDR3 sequences, over 15% seen once; the top ten hold 20% to 25%. The sequencing input was PBMCs or a T cell subset sorted from them (not recorded which). These receptors were obtained from a man in his late teens or twenties who had mild COVID-19 (a few samples of this study predate the infection). Cell type and time point are not known.

This clonotype turned up a few times. The chain links TRBV10-3 to TRBJ2-5; D call uncertain. Trimming removed 4 bases from V and 1 base from J, with 10 bases in between. CDR3 length: 14 amino acids. Per germline, CDR1 ENHRY and CDR2 SYGVKD. CDR3 DNA: TGTGCCATCAGTGGACTTGGATCCCAAGAGACCCAGTACTTC. Translated: CAISGLGSQETQYF.

At least ten counts were recorded for this clonotype. This chain links TRBV5-1 with TRBJ1-1, with D possibly matching TRBD1 (6 bases). This CDR3 contains 14 residues. Trimming removed 7 bases from V and 1 base from J, with 14 bases in between. Germline V gene lookup returns CDR1 SGHRS and CDR2 YFSETQ. CDR3 in amino acids: CASHTQQGNTEAFF. The CDR3 bases are TGCGCCAGCCATACCCAACAGGGGAACACTGAAGCTTTCTTT.

The chain recombines TRBV20-1 with TRBJ1-2; D is unresolved. The CDR3 runs to 12 residues. Trimming took 3 bases from V and 5 from J, leaving 10 bases between them. The V gene's germline CDR1 is DFQATT and CDR2 SNEGSKA (reference sequence). The chain's CDR3 is CSASRRDYGYTF. CDR3 nucleotides: TGCAGTGCTAGTCGGAGGGATTATGGCTACACCTTC.

The chain uses TRBV4-3 and TRBJ2-3; possibly TRBD2 for D (5 bases). V was cut by 3 bases and J by 6 bases, with 10 bases left in between. CDR3 size: 13 residues. Germline CDR1 is LGHNA and CDR2 is YSLEER. This CDR3 is CASSQRASDTQYF. CDR3 nucleotides: TGCGCCAGCAGCCAGAGGGCAAGTGATACGCAGTATTTT.

This clonotype has just a few counts. The V and J genes are TRBV9 and TRBJ2-5; D is tentatively TRBD1 or TRBD2 (5 bases each). Germline-derived CDR1 and CDR2 are SGDLS and YYNGEE. The ends were cut back, 0 bases at V and 0 bases at J, with 12 bases in the middle. CDR3 size: 16 residues. In DNA form, the CDR3 reads TGTGCCAGCAGCGTAGCTACCGGGGCGTACCAAGAGACCCAGTACTTC. It specifies CASSVATGAYQETQYF. The entire variable domain, with the rest obtained from reference TRBV9 and TRBJ2-5, is as follows: DSGVTQTPKHLITATGQRVTLRCSPRSGDLSVYWYQQSLDQGLQFLIQYYNGEERAKGNILERFSAQQFPDLHSELNLSSLELGDSALYFCASSVATGAYQETQYFGPGTRLLVL.

The chain has TRBV5-1 and TRBJ2-5; 13 positions agree with TRBD2. The length of the CDR3 is 15 residues. V trimming: 3 bases; J trimming: 4 bases; junction bases outside the gene matches: 3. Germline V gene sequence: CDR1 SGHRS, CDR2 YFSETQ. The CDR3 spells CASSSRTSGGETQYF. CDR3 DNA sequence: TGCGCCAGCAGCTCCCGGACTAGCGGGGGAGAGACCCAGTACTTC. Variable domain in full (rest from reference TRBV5-1 and TRBJ2-5): KAGVTQTPRYLIKTRGQQVTLSCSPISGHRSVSWYQQTPGQGLQFLFEYFSETQRNKGNFPGRFSGRQFSNSRSEMNVSTLELGDSALYLCASSSRTSGGETQYFGPGTRLLVL.

In its sample, this clonotype was seen a few times. The genes are TRBV27 and TRBJ2-1; TRBD1 matches 7 bases. CDR1 MNHEY and CDR2 SMNVEV come from the germline V gene (reference sequence). V was clipped by 5 bases and J by 9 bases; unmatched bases: 13. The CDR3 runs 15 residues. Written as DNA, the CDR3 is TGTGCCAGCAGTCCTGACAGGGCGGGTCGGAGTGAGCAGTTCTTC. As protein: CASSPDRAGRSEQFF.

The table lists this clonotype with a few counts. The J gene is TRBJ2-1, the V gene TRBV6-4; no clear D. Trimming pared 3 bases from V and 0 bases from J, leaving 9 bases between. Germline-derived CDR1 and CDR2 are MRHNA and SNTAGT. This CDR3 contains 15 residues. The CDR3 nucleotides read TGTGCCAGCAGTGATCGTCTAAGCTCCTACAATGAGCAGTTCTTC. Its translation: CASSDRLSSYNEQFF.

The rearrangement joins TRBV6-5 to TRBJ2-1, with 8 positions matching TRBD2. This CDR3 spans 15 amino acids. The ends lost 6 bases at V and 4 bases at J; junction bases unmatched: 8. CDR1 and CDR2 from the germline V gene are MNHEY and SVGAGI. The CDR3 region is CASSILAAPYNEQFF. CDR3 nucleotide sequence: TGTGCCAGCAGCATACTAGCGGCACCTTACAATGAGCAGTTCTTC.

Worth noting for this clonotype: One end of the junction is discordant with germline, which a read error may explain. V gene TRBV5-4 combines with J gene TRBJ2-7, with 8 bases that match TRBD2. CDR1 is SGHNT and CDR2 is YYREEE in the germline V gene (reference sequence). The CDR3 covers 14 residues. CDR3 in amino acids: CASSFGGEAYEKYF. The CDR3, as DNA: TGTGCCAGCAGCTTCGGGGGGGAAGCCTACGAGAAGTACTTC.

The rearrangement links TRBV15 to TRBJ2-2; 9 bases map to TRBD2. CDR1 LNHNV and CDR2 YYDKDF come from the germline V gene (reference sequence). V lost 0 bases and J lost 4; bases outside the gene matches: 3. The CDR3 loop spans 16 amino acids. The CDR3 here is CATSRDSGRFTGELFF. The CDR3 bases are TGTGCCACCAGCAGAGACAGCGGGAGGTTCACCGGGGAGCTGTTTTTT.

This clonotype was observed a handful of times. V usage is TRBV7-8 and J usage is TRBJ2-2; 7 bases line up with TRBD1. V was clipped by 6 bases and J by 5 bases; unmatched bases: 6. This CDR3 comprises 14 residues. CDR1 and CDR2 (germline): SGHVS, FQNEAQ. Written as DNA, the CDR3 is TGTGCCAGCAGAACGGGACAGCCGACCGGGGAGCTGTTTTTT. This gives the protein CASRTGQPTGELFF.

This clonotype was seen only a few times. This chain uses TRBV7-9 with TRBJ2-1; D is unresolved. The CDR3 sequence is 11 residues long. Per germline, CDR1 SEHNR and CDR2 FQNEAQ (reference sequence). Trimming left V 1 base short and J 9 bases short, with 4 bases between. Here the CDR3 reads CASSLGAEQFF. The CDR3 bases are TGTGCCAGCAGCTTAGGGGCTGAGCAGTTCTTC.

The chain has TRBV7-3 and TRBJ1-3; possible D gene TRBD1, 5 bases. The CDR3 spans 15 residues. Trimming removed 1 base at V and 5 bases at J, with 12 bases between. From germline, CDR1 is SGHTA and CDR2 FQGTGA. CDR3 sequence: CASSLNGGSRNTIYF. The DNA of the CDR3 is TGTGCCAGCAGCTTAAACGGGGGGAGCAGAAACACCATATATTTT.

Many counts were recorded for this clonotype. CDR3 sequence: CASSLAGQRDIQYF. The CDR3 nucleotides are TGCGCCAGCAGCTTGGCCGGCCAAAGGGACATTCAGTACTTC. The chain combines TRBV5-1 with TRBJ2-4; D is undetermined. The length of the CDR3 is 14 residues. The germline gives CDR1 SGHRS, CDR2 YFSETQ. Between the trimmed V and J ends, which lost 0 bases and 8 bases, there was a span of 12 bases.

The chain recombines TRBV3-1 with TRBJ1-2; D ambiguous. The ends were cut back, 1 base at V and 4 bases at J, with 7 bases in the middle. The CDR3 is made up of 13 amino acids. Per the germline V gene, CDR1 is LGHDT and CDR2 is YNNKEL (reference sequence). The CDR3 sequence is CASSQGQFYGYTF. Written as DNA, the CDR3 is TGTGCCAGCAGCCAAGGGCAGTTCTATGGCTACACCTTC.

The chain is built from TRBV10-1 and TRBJ1-6, with D possibly being TRBD1 (5 bases). Germline assignment: CDR1 WNHNN and CDR2 SYGVQD (reference sequence). The CDR3 covers 15 residues. The germline V and J ends were trimmed by 6 bases and 9 bases, with 18 bases remaining between them. The CDR3 sequence is CASSAARGEGSPLHF. The CDR3 nucleotides read TGCGCCAGCAGCGCCGCAAGGGGCGAGGGTTCACCCCTCCACTTT.

The chain couples TRBV29-1 to TRBJ1-2; D is unresolved. The germline CDR1 and CDR2 sequences are SQVTM and ANQGSEA. V was pared by 4 bases and J by 4 bases, with 7 bases between. The length of the CDR3 is 11 residues. The DNA of the CDR3 is TGCAGCGTTGTCCAGCCCTATGGCTACACCTTC. Translation: CSVVQPYGYTF.

This clonotype was seen a handful of times. This chain links TRBV3-1 with TRBJ2-7, with unresolved D. Germline values: CDR1 LGHDT, CDR2 YNNKEL (reference sequence). The CDR3 consists of 11 residues. V was cut by 3 bases and J by 7 bases, with 7 bases left in between. CDR3 sequence reads: CASSHGREQYF. The CDR3 DNA reads as TGTGCCAGCAGCCACGGGCGTGAGCAGTACTTC.

This chain joins TRBV20-1 and TRBJ1-1; 7 bases line up with TRBD1. The ends lost 6 bases at V and 0 bases at J; junction bases unmatched: 7. The germline V gene has CDR1 DFQATT and CDR2 SNEGSKA (reference sequence). The length of the CDR3 is 14 residues. This CDR3 is CSAEGQILNTEAFF. The CDR3 DNA sequence: TGCAGTGCCGAGGGACAGATCTTGAACACTGAAGCTTTCTTT.

This clonotype was found a few times. The chain joins TRBV7-6 to TRBJ1-1; D call uncertain. The V end lost 5 bases, the J end lost 4 bases, and 14 bases lay between the germline ends. In germline, CDR1 is SGHVS, CDR2 FNYEAQ. This CDR3 is 14 amino acids long. The CDR3 bases are TGTGCCAGCAGCGGAACCACACCGGGCACTGAAGCTTTCTTT. Protein product: CASSGTTPGTEAFF.

The chain combines TRBV1 with TRBJ2-3; the D call of TRBD1 is as the table states it, not checked on the DNA. TRBV1 corresponds to a pseudogene. The CDR3 consists of 15 residues. The CDR3 DNA reads TGCACCAGCAGCCCCGGGGACAGGGGCACAGATACGCAGTATTTT. As protein: CTSSPGDRGTDTQYF.

This chain connects TRBV20-1 to TRBJ2-2; tentatively, D is TRBD2 (5 bases). This CDR3 has 13 residues. The V end was cut by 4 bases, the J end by 0 bases, with 6 bases between. CDR1 and CDR2 (germline): DFQATT, SNEGSKA (reference sequence). CDR3 loop: CSAIGTNTGELFF. The CDR3, as DNA: TGCAGTGCTATCGGGACGAACACCGGGGAGCTGTTTTTT.

This clonotype was detected only once. This chain uses TRBV3-1 with TRBJ1-4; no firm D call. Germline V gene data show CDR1 as LGHDT and CDR2 as YNNKEL (reference sequence). This CDR3 contains 18 residues. V lost 0 bases and J 4 bases, leaving 18 bases between the germline ends. The CDR3 protein is CASSQDLLRELVNEKLFF. The CDR3 nucleotides are TGTGCCAGCAGCCAAGATCTTTTGAGGGAACTCGTTAATGAAAAACTGTTTTTT.